This T cell receptor beta chain derives from a study of T-cell memory formation after mild COVID-19. Study-wide results and caveats: Some clones that responded were present in memory (sampled pre-infection), which suggests cross-reactive memory joined.

The CDR3 runs to 15 residues. Germline V gene sequence: CDR1 SNHLY, CDR2 FYNNEI. Unmatched junction bases numbered 11, after V lost 7 bases and J lost 6 bases. After 5'RACE with constant-segment primers, TCR alpha and TCR beta cDNA libraries carrying sample barcodes and UMIs were obtained. TCRdb processed the 5' RACE reads anew with MiXCR; each CDR3 protein has one entry. The sample consists of hundreds of thousands of distinct CDR3 sequences, around 24% of them appearing once. This clonotype turned up a few times. Its antigen is as yet unknown. This receptor was taken from an adult woman who had mild COVID-19 (a few samples of this study predate the infection). Cell type and time point are not known. Sequencing was performed on PBMCs or a T cell subset sorted from them (not recorded which). The chain combines TRBV2 with TRBJ2-1; 8 nucleotides line up with TRBD2. Here the CDR3 DNA reads TGTGCCAGCAACTCTGGCGGGAGGATTGGCAATGAGCAGTTCTTC. Protein sequence: CASNSGGRIGNEQFF.